This T cell receptor (beta chain) was recorded in a study of cytomegalovirus exposure and HLA in healthy donors. Looking at the study overall: Of all 400 or so donors who were genotyped, 70% to 85% belonged to the Caucasian-associated ancestry cluster. Whole-study findings and limits: The authors listed 150 or so TCR beta chains as cytomegalovirus-associated.

This PCR relied on a set of 60 Vbeta primers and 13 Jbeta primers. Produced via immunoSEQ multiplex PCR; TCRdb's table is partial and in-frame only. The table shows some 98,000 clones, with over 65% occurring only once. The ends lost 5 bases at V and 5 bases at J; junction bases unmatched: 7. Germline values: CDR1 SGHNT, CDR2 YENEEA. This CDR3 is built from 15 residues. A remark on this clone: What it recognizes is unknown.

The sequence came from a human donor in good health. V gene TRBV11-3 combines with J gene TRBJ2-3, with TRBD2 matching 10 bases. The specimen sequenced was PBMCs. The CDR3 spells CASSILAGVGDTQYF. CDR3 sequence (DNA): TGTGCCAGCAGCATCCTAGCGGGAGTGGGAGATACGCAGTATTTT.